The T cell receptor (beta chain) under discussion was sequenced for a study of blood T cell repertoires in COVID-19 (dated by TCRdb to about 2020). Concerning the study at large: Recovered participants in ImmuneRACE Cohort 3 were defined by two consecutive negative NP/OP PCR tests, clearance by a healthcare professional, or resolution of symptoms. The material from the prospective study consisted of cDNA or gDNA derived from T cells, B-cell-depleted T cells, or PBMCs. Samples from collaborators originated in the United States, Italy and Spain and spanned both the acute and convalescent phases of COVID-19. A freely available public database, intended as a resource for researchers studying the immune response to SARS-CoV-2, is where the repertoires were released. Samples came from the ongoing ImmuneRACE study (first 160 participants) plus 1,254 subjects from 6 global collaborators. Subjects who had been exposed to COVID-19, were actively infected with it, or had recovered from it provided the deeply sampled blood TCRbeta repertoires that made up the dataset. Where available, HLA class I and class II types were obtained from metadata supplied by the sample provider rather than from assay-based typing. Nearly every sample came with metadata listing a de-identified subject ID, COVID-19 status, age in years and sex. Overall study results and their limits: The amount of clinical and demographic metadata varied by source and participant and was provided uncurated.

Enrolling through a virtual design, the prospective study's participants ranged in age from roughly 18 to 95 years and lived across about two dozen United States geographic areas. In the prospective study, participants were assigned to cohorts based on the clinical history participants reported in a screening survey and a study questionnaire. Each participant in the prospective study had whole blood, serum and a nasopharyngeal or oropharyngeal swab collected by mobile phlebotomists. Prospective study participants could optionally give additional blood draws and questionnaires over a roughly 2-month period. Before DNA extraction, blood samples from the prospective study were shipped at room temperature or frozen. TCRbeta CDR3 regions were amplified from genomic DNA by means of the immunoSEQ Assay, a bias-controlled multiplex PCR. Per the original workflow: Within the assay, amplification of reference gene primers was used to estimate how many nucleated cells each sample contained. To quantify the absolute abundance of each unique TCRbeta CDR3 rearrangement, sequence reads were collapsed and filtered. For each sample, productive Simpson clonality was calculated by taking the square root of Simpson's diversity index across productive rearrangements. As stored in TCRdb, this immuneACCESS dataset retains in-frame rearrangements with V and J assigned. A fraction of the clones does not appear; measured against another copy, unresolved V genes explain less than half of the discrepancy, and the remainder lacks a known reason. V and J calls and clone size are given by that table; D and trimming were obtained from the DNA. This sample gives around 300,000 clones in total; 88% of them show up just once. The ten largest clones represent approximately 2% of the sample.

Trimming removed 3 bases from V and 6 bases from J, leaving 9 bases between the germline ends. CDR1 is given as MNHEY and CDR2 as SMNVEV, both from the germline V gene (reference sequence). The CDR3 holds 13 amino acids from the cysteine to the phenylalanine. The entry retains the CDR3 DNA only, 39 bases that are in frame from base 1. A remark on this clone: The antigen it recognizes is unknown. No per-base quality is available; no much larger clone lies one base away.

The chain employs TRBV27 and TRBJ1-5, and perhaps TRBD1 as D gene, on 5 matching bases. The specimen was PBMCs or T cells enriched from blood (not recorded which). The source is a woman aged 60 to 75 in a cohort exposed to, infected with or recovered from COVID-19 (not recorded which). The sequenced DNA is TGTGCCAGCAGTTTTCTAGGGGTTCAGCCCCAGCATTTT. This encodes CASSFLGVQPQHF.